One sample yielded the 22 T cell receptor beta chains listed below, sequenced in a study of human T cells and chemical hapten exposure. Time point in this sample: pre-sensitization, week 0. Sample treatment: therapeutic diphenylcyclopropenone sensitization with weekly scalp DPC. TCRdb ran MiXCR on the RACE reads and lists one entry per CDR3 protein. Of tens of thousands of distinct CDR3 sequences listed, 8% to 10% were seen once; the top ten hold roughly 3.5%. Sequencing was performed on whole blood, taken in connection with sensitization to the hapten diphenylcyclopropenone (DPC). These receptors were taken from a woman aged 40-49 years with alopecia areata. Some clones in this sample may be carry-over from other donors' samples.

Ten or more counts support this clonotype. The rearrangement uses TRBV10-3 and TRBJ2-3; D gene uncertain. This CDR3 contains 14 residues. V was clipped by 8 bases and J by 4 bases, with 16 bases between them. Germline V gene data show CDR1 as ENHRY and CDR2 as SYGVKD. The CDR3 DNA reads TGTGCCATCGGCCCAGGTGCGGTAGCAGATACGCAGTATTTT. It is translated as CAIGPGAVADTQYF.

Only a few counts were recorded for this clonotype. V usage is TRBV24-1 and J usage is TRBJ2-1; TRBD2 matches 10 bases. Unmatched junction bases numbered 7, after V lost 7 bases and J lost 5 bases. This CDR3 comprises 15 residues. Germline lookup yields CDR1 KGHDR and CDR2 SFDVKD. In DNA form, the CDR3 reads TGTGCCACCAGCAAGGGACTAGCGAGGGACAATGAGCAGTTCTTC. Protein: CATSKGLARDNEQFF.

This clonotype was seen only a few times. The V call is TRBV4-3, the J call TRBJ2-2, with D perhaps TRBD1 or TRBD2 (5 bases each). Germline CDR1 LGHNA, CDR2 YSLEER. Trimming shortened V by 0 bases and J by 1 base, and 15 bases separated the two germline ends. The CDR3 has 18 amino acids. The chain's CDR3 is CASSQDLRAGLNTGELFF. The CDR3 DNA is TGCGCCAGCAGCCAAGATCTGAGGGCAGGGCTGAACACCGGGGAGCTGTTTTTT.

The chain employs TRBV29-1 and TRBJ2-2; a weak D match, TRBD2 (6 bases). CDR1 is SQVTM, CDR2 ANQGSEA, per germline. With 4 bases removed from V and 3 bases from J, the gap between germline ends came to 15 bases. The CDR3 has 15 amino acids. CDR3 sequence reads: CSVAGLPGDTGELFF. The CDR3 coding sequence is TGCAGCGTTGCCGGACTGCCGGGAGACACCGGGGAGCTGTTTTTT.

J is TRBJ2-3 and V is TRBV3-1; TRBD1 might be the D (5 bases). CDR1 and CDR2 (germline): LGHDT, YNNKEL (reference sequence). V was cut by 6 bases and J by 4 bases, with 11 bases left in between. The CDR3 totals 13 residues. The CDR3 loop is CASSWQGPDTQYF. The DNA of the CDR3 is TGTGCCAGCAGTTGGCAGGGTCCAGATACGCAGTATTTT.

In its sample, this clonotype was seen a few times. The chain is built from TRBV30 and TRBJ2-6; TRBD1 matches at 8 bases. Germline loops: CDR1 GTSNPN, CDR2 SVGIG (reference sequence). This CDR3 region has 16 residues. V dropped 2 bases and J dropped 2; count of bases not matched to a gene: 5. CDR3 amino acids: CAWSPLQGAGANVLTF. CDR3 DNA: TGTGCCTGGAGTCCCTTACAGGGGGCTGGGGCCAACGTCCTGACTTTC.

In this sample, this clonotype turned up a few times. The chain joins TRBV12-3 or TRBV12-4 to TRBJ2-5; perhaps TRBD1 as D (5 bases). Trimming shortened V by 5 bases and J by 1 base, and 11 bases separated the two germline ends. The CDR3 length is 14 residues. As DNA, the CDR3 is TGTGCCAGCAGTCTCGGACACGTCCAAGAGACCCAGTACTTC. This gives the protein CASSLGHVQETQYF.

This clonotype was counted many times. The rearrangement joins TRBV27 to TRBJ1-2; D is possibly TRBD1 (5 bases). Germline V CDR1 and CDR2: MNHEY, SMNVEV (reference sequence). This CDR3 comprises 14 residues. With 8 bases removed from V and 8 bases from J, the gap between germline ends came to 21 bases. CDR3 sequence: CASGSQRGYLGYTF. Here the CDR3 DNA reads TGTGCCAGCGGGTCCCAAAGGGGATATTTGGGCTACACCTTC.

The chain couples TRBV11-2 to TRBJ2-1; possibly TRBD1 or TRBD2 for D (5 bases each). The ends were cut back, 5 bases at V and 9 bases at J, with 23 bases in the middle. Germline V gene sequence: CDR1 SGHAT, CDR2 FQNNGV. This CDR3 region has 16 residues. The CDR3 DNA reads TGTGCCAGCAGCCTTCACGTAGGGGAGCTATCAACTGAGCAGTTCTTC. Translated, it gives CASSLHVGELSTEQFF.

V and J are TRBV18 and TRBJ2-1; D could derive from TRBD1 or TRBD2 (6 bases each). The CDR3 has 14 residues. Trimming stripped 0 bases from V and 9 bases from J, with 12 bases between. CDR1 KGHSH and CDR2 LQKENI come from the germline V gene. CDR3 protein: CASSPPTGAREQFF. The CDR3 DNA sequence: TGTGCCAGCTCACCACCTACGGGGGCGCGTGAGCAGTTCTTC.

This clonotype has a count of ten or more. The gene calls are TRBV10-3 and TRBJ2-7, with D perhaps matching TRBD1 (5 bases). Trimming took off 3 bases at V and 3 bases at J, with 15 bases between the two ends. The CDR3 loop spans 15 amino acids. The germline V gene encodes CDR1 ENHRY and CDR2 SYGVKD. CDR3 loop: CAISDPGQGHYEQYF. In DNA form, the CDR3 reads TGTGCCATCAGTGACCCCGGACAAGGCCACTACGAGCAGTACTTC.

There are a few counts of this clonotype. V and J are TRBV30 and TRBJ2-3; TRBD1 might be the D (6 bases). V lost 7 bases, J lost 3 bases, and 17 bases lay in between. Germline assignment: CDR1 GTSNPN and CDR2 SVGIG (reference sequence). There are 14 residues in the CDR3. In DNA, the CDR3 is TGTGCCTCCGGGCCCCTAAGGGGGACAGATACGCAGTATTTT. Translation: CASGPLRGTDTQYF.

This clonotype was detected only a few times. The chain combines TRBV30 with TRBJ1-2; D is ambiguous. V lost 2 bases, J lost 7 bases, and 11 bases lay in between. This CDR3 has 12 amino acids. Germline-derived CDR1 and CDR2 are GTSNPN and SVGIG (reference sequence). The CDR3 nucleotides read TGTGCCTGGAGTATTCCGGCGACTGGCTACACCTTC. This encodes CAWSIPATGYTF.

At least ten counts were recorded for this clonotype. The chain recombines TRBV18 with TRBJ2-7, with TRBD1 identical over 7 bases. The germline V gene encodes CDR1 KGHSH and CDR2 LQKENI. This CDR3 region has 13 residues. V dropped 4 bases and J dropped 3; count of bases not matched to a gene: 3. CDR3 in DNA: TGTGCCAGCTCACGGGACAGTAACTACGAGCAGTACTTC. Encoded protein: CASSRDSNYEQYF.

This clonotype has at least ten counts. The rearrangement joins TRBV3-1 to TRBJ2-3; either TRBD1 or TRBD2 may fit D (5 bases each). The CDR3 consists of 13 residues. CDR1 is LGHDT, CDR2 YNNKEL, per germline (reference sequence). V was pared by 7 bases and J by 3 bases, with 11 bases between. CDR3 in DNA: TGTGCCAGCAATCGCAGGGAGACAGATACGCAGTATTTT. This translates into CASNRRETDTQYF.

This clonotype has ten or more counts. J is TRBJ2-2 and V is TRBV7-2, with D tentatively TRBD1 (6 bases). V lost 0 bases and J 5 bases, leaving 7 bases between the germline ends. Germline V CDR1 and CDR2: SGHTA, FQGNSA. This CDR3 spans 14 amino acids. CDR3 DNA: TGTGCCAGCAGCTTAGCAGGGGGAACCGGGGAGCTGTTTTTT. Protein: CASSLAGGTGELFF. Variable domain in full (rest from reference TRBV7-2 and TRBJ2-2): GAGVSQSPSNKVTEKGKDVELRCDPISGHTALYWYRQSLGQGLEFLIYFQGNSAPDKSGLPSDRFSAERTGGSVSTLTIQRTQQEDSAVYLCASSLAGGTGELFFGEGSRLTVL.

This clonotype showed up just a few times. The chain combines TRBV7-8 with TRBJ1-1, with D perhaps matching TRBD1 (5 bases). The V end was cut by 6 bases, the J end by 2 bases, with 13 bases between. Germline values: CDR1 SGHVS, CDR2 FQNEAQ. The CDR3 spans 14 residues. CDR3 coding DNA: TGTGCCAGCAGTCCCTCGGGACTTAACACTGAAGCTTTCTTT. It yields the protein CASSPSGLNTEAFF.

This clonotype has at least ten counts. The genes are TRBV5-3 and TRBJ1-1; the D is unclear. TRBV5-3 counts as an open reading frame of uncertain function. The CDR3 totals 17 residues. V lost 0 bases and J lost 0, with 15 bases in between. The CDR3 coding sequence is TGTGCCAGAAGCTTGGCTTTTGGGTCGGGGATGAACACTGAAGCTTTCTTT. Amino acids: CARSLAFGSGMNTEAFF.

This clonotype was observed at least ten times. The chain combines TRBV7-9 with TRBJ1-2; D may be TRBD1 (6 bases). Germline V gene lookup returns CDR1 SEHNR and CDR2 FQNEAQ (reference sequence). V gave up 5 bases and J gave up 8 bases, with 12 bases separating them. This CDR3 region has 12 residues. The CDR3 DNA is TGTGCCAGCAGCCGGACAGTACGAGGCTACACCTTC. Translation gives CASSRTVRGYTF.

This clonotype showed up many times. J is TRBJ2-3 and V is TRBV6-1; D gene unclear. The CDR3 runs to 16 residues. Germline CDR1 and CDR2: MNHNS and SASEGT. Trimming cost V 2 bases and J 5 bases, with 17 bases left between them. The CDR3 bases are TGTGCCAGCAGTGAACGGCGCGCCCTGACTTTAGATACGCAGTATTTT. It specifies CASSERRALTLDTQYF.

The sample holds many counts of this clonotype. The V call is TRBV4-3, the J call TRBJ1-4; a possible D gene is TRBD1 (5 bases). Germline loops: CDR1 LGHNA, CDR2 YSLEER. The CDR3 sequence is 15 residues long. The V and J ends lost 0 bases and 3 bases respectively, with 8 bases between them. The DNA of the CDR3 is TGCGCCAGCAGCCAAGAAGGGACCCCTAATGAAAAACTGTTTTTT. Its translation is CASSQEGTPNEKLFF.

The chain links TRBV6-5 to TRBJ1-1; D not resolved. CDR1 is MNHEY and CDR2 is SVGAGI in the germline V gene. V was pared by 6 bases and J by 1 base, with 9 bases between. The CDR3 runs to 13 residues. CDR3 residues: CASRKITNTEAFF. The DNA of the CDR3 is TGTGCCAGCAGAAAAATAACGAACACTGAAGCTTTCTTT.